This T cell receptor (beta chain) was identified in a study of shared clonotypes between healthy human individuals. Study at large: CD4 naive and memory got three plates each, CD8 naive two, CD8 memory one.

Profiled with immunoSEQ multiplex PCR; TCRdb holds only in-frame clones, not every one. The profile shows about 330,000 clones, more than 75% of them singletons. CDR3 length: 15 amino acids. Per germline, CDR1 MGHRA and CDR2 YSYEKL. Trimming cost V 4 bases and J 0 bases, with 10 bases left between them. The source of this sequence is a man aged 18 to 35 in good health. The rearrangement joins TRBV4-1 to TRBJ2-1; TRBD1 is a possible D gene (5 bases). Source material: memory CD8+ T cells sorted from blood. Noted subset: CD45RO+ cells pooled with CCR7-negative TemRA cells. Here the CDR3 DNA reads TGCGCCAGCAGCCCCACAGGTTACTCCTACAATGAGCAGTTCTTC. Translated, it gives CASSPTGYSYNEQFF.